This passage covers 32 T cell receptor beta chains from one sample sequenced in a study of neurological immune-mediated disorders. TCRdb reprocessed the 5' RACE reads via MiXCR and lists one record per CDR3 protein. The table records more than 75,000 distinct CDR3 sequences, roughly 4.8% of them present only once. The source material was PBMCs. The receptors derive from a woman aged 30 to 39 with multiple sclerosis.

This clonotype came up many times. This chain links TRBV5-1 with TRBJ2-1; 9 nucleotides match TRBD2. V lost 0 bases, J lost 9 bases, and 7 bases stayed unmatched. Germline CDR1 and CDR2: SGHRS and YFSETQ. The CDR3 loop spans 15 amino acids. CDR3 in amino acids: CASSLDGGRASEQFF. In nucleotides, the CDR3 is TGCGCCAGCAGCTTGGACGGCGGGAGGGCCAGTGAGCAGTTCTTC.

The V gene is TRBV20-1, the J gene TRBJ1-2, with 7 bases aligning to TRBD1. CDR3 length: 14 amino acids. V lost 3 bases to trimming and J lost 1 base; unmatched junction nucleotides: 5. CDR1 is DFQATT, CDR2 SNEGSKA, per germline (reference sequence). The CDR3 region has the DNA TGCAGTGCTAGGACGGGACAGTTTAACTATGGCTACACCTTC. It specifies CSARTGQFNYGYTF.

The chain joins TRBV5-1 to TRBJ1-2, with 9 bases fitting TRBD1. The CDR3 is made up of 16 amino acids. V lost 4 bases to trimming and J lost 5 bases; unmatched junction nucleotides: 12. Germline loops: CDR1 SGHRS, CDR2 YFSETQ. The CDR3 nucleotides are TGCGCCAGCAGCGTTCCGGGACAGGGAGGGGTATATGGCTACACCTTC. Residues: CASSVPGQGGVYGYTF.

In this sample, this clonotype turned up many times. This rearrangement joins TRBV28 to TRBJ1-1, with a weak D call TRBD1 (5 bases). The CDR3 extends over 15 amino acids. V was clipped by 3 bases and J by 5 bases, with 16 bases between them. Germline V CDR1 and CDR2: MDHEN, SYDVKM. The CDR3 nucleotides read TGTGCCAGCAGTTTGGGGGGTCAAGTATGGACTGAAGCTTTCTTT. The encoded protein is CASSLGGQVWTEAFF. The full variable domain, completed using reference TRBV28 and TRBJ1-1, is DVKVTQSSRYLVKRTGEKVFLECVQDMDHENMFWYRQDPGLGLRLIYFSYDVKMKEKGDIPEGYSVSREKKERFSLILESASTNQTSMYLCASSLGGQVWTEAFFGQGTRLTVV.

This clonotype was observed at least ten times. The CDR3 DNA sequence: TGCAGTGCTAGGTTAGGACAGGCATATAATTCACCCCTCCACTTT. It is translated as CSARLGQAYNSPLHF. This chain joins TRBV20-1 and TRBJ1-6; TRBD1 agrees at 7 bases. The CDR3 is 15 residues long. Losses at the gene ends were 3 bases for V and 4 bases for J; bases not matched to a gene: 6. Germline assignment: CDR1 DFQATT and CDR2 SNEGSKA (reference sequence).

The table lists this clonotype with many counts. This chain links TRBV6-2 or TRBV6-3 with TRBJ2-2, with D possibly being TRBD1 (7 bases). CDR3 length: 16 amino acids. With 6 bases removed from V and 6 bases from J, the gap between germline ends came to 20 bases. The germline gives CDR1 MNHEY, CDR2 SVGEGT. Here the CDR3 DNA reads TGTGCCAGCAGCCGCCGACAGGGAGGAATGTCCGGGGAGCTGTTTTTT. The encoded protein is CASSRRQGGMSGELFF.

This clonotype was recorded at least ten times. CDR3 nucleotide sequence: TGCAGTGCCGAAGGGACCATAGGGTCGGAGACCCAGTACTTC. It specifies CSAEGTIGSETQYF. This chain connects TRBV20-1 to TRBJ2-5; D is tentatively TRBD1 or TRBD2 (5 bases each). The V gene's germline CDR1 is DFQATT and CDR2 SNEGSKA (reference sequence). This CDR3 contains 14 residues. V lost 6 bases and J lost 5, with 19 bases in between.

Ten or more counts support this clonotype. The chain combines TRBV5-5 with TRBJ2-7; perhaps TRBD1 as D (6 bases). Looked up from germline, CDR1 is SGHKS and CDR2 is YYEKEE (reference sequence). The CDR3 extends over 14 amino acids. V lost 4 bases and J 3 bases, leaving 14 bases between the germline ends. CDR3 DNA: TGTGCCAGCAGCACGTTAGGGGGTCTCTACGAGCAGTACTTC. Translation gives CASSTLGGLYEQYF.

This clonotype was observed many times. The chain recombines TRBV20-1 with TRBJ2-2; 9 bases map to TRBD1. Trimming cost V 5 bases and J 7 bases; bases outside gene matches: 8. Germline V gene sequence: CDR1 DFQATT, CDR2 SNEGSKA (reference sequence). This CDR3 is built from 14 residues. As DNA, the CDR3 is TGCAGTGCTCCCGGGACAGGGTTCCACGGGGAGCTGTTTTTT. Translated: CSAPGTGFHGELFF.

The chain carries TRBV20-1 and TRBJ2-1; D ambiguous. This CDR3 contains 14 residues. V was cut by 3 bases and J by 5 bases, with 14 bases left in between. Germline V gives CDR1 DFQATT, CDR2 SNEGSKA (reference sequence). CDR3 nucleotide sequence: TGCAGTGCTAGTATGTTTTCAGCCCACAATGAGCAGTTCTTC. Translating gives CSASMFSAHNEQFF.

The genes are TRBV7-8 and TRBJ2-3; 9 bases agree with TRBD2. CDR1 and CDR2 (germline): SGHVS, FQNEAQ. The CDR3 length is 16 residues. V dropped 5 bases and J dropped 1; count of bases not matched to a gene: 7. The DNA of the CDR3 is TGTGCCAGCAGCCGGCGGACTAGCGTCGGCACAGATACGCAGTATTTT. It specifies CASSRRTSVGTDTQYF.

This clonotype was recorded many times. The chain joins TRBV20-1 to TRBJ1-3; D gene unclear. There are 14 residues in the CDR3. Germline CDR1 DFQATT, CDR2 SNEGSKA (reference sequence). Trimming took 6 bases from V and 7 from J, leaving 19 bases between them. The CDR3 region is CSAQEGQEGNTIYF. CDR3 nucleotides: TGCAGTGCGCAGGAGGGCCAGGAAGGGAACACCATATATTTT.

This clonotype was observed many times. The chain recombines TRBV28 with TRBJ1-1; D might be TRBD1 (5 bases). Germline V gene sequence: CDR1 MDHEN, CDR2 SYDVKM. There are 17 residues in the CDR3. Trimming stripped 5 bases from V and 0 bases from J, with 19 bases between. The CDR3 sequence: CASSPIASGRMNTEAFF. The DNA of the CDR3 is TGTGCCAGCAGTCCTATTGCTTCGGGACGGATGAACACTGAAGCTTTCTTT.

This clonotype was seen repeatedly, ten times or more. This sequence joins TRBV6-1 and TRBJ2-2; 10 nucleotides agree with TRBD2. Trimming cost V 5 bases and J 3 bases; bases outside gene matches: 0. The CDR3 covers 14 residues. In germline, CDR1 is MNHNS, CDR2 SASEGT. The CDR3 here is CASSLAGDTGELFF. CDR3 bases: TGTGCCAGCAGTCTAGCGGGGGACACCGGGGAGCTGTTTTTT.

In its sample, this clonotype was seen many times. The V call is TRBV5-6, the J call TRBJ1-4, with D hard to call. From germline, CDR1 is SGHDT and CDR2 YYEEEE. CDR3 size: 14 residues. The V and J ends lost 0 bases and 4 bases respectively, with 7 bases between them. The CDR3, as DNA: TGTGCCAGCAGCTTGGGTCCCATTAATGAAAAACTGTTTTTT. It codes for CASSLGPINEKLFF.

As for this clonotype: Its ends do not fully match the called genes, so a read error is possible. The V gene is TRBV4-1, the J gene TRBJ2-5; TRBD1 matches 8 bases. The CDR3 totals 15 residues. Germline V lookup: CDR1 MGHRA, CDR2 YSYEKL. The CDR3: CANSQATGVVETQYF. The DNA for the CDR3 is TGCGCCAACAGCCAAGCGACAGGGGTGGTCGAGACCCAGTACTTC.

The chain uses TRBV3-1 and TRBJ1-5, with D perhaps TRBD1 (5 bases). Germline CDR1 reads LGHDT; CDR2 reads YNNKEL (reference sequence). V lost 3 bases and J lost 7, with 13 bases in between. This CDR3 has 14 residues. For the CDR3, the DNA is TGTGCCAGCAGCCACGGTGGGGGAAACCAGCCCCAGCATTTT. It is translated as CASSHGGGNQPQHF.

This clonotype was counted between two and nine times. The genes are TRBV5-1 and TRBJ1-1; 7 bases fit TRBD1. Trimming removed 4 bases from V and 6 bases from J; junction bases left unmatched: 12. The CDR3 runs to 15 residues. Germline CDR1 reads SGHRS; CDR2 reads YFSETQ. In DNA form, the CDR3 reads TGCGCCAGCAGCACCTACAGGGGTCGGGAGGCTGAAGCTTTCTTT. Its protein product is CASSTYRGREAEAFF. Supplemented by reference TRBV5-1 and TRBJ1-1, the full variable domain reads KAGVTQTPRYLIKTRGQQVTLSCSPISGHRSVSWYQQTPGQGLQFLFEYFSETQRNKGNFPGRFSGRQFSNSRSEMNVSTLELGDSALYLCASSTYRGREAEAFFGQGTRLTVV.

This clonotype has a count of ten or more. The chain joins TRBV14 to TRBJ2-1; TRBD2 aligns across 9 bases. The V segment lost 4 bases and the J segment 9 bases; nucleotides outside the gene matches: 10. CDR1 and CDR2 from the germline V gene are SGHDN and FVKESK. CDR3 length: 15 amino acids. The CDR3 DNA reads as TGTGCCAGCAGCCTAGCGGGAGCACTAGGGGGTGAGCAGTTCTTC. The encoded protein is CASSLAGALGGEQFF. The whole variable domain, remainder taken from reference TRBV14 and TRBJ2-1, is EAGVTQFPSHSVIEKGQTVTLRCDPISGHDNLYWYRRVMGKEIKFLLHFVKESKQDESGMPNNRFLAERTGGTYSTLKVQPAELEDSGVYFCASSLAGALGGEQFFGPGTRLTVL.

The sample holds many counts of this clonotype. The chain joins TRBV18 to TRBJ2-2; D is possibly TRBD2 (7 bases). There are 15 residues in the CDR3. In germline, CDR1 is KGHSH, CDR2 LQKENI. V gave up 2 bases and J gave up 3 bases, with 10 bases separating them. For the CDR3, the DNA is TGTGCCAGCTCACCAAGCGGGACACACACCGGGGAGCTGTTTTTT. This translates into CASSPSGTHTGELFF.

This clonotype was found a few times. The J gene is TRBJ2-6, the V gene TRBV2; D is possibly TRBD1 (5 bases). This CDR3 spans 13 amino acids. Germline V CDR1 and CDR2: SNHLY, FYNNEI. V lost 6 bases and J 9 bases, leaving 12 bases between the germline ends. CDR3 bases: TGTGCCAGCAGCGAGACAGCATACAACGTCCTGACTTTC. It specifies CASSETAYNVLTF. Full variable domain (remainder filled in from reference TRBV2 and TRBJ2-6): EPEVTQTPSHQVTQMGQEVILRCVPISNHLYFYWYRQILGQKVEFLVSFYNNEISEKSEIFDDQFSVERPDGSNFTLKIRSTKLEDSAMYFCASSETAYNVLTFGAGSRLTVL.

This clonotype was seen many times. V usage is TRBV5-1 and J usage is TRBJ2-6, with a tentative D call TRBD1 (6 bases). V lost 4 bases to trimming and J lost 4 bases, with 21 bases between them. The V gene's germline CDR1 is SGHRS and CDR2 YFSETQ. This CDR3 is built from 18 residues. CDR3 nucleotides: TGCGCCAGCAGCCATTATGGGACACCCTCCGGAGGGGCCAACGTCCTGACTTTC. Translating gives CASSHYGTPSGGANVLTF.

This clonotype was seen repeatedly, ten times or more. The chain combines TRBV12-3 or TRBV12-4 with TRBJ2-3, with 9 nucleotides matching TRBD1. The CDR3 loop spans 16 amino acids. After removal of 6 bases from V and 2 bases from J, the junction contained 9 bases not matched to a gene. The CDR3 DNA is TGTGCCAGCAGAACCGGACAGGGGTCCTTCACAGATACGCAGTATTTT. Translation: CASRTGQGSFTDTQYF.

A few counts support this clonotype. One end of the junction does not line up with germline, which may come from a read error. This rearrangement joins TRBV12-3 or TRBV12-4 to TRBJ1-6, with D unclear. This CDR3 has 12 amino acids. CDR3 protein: CDSSKSNSPLHF. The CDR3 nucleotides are TGTGACAGCAGTAAAAGTAATTCACCCCTCCACTTT.

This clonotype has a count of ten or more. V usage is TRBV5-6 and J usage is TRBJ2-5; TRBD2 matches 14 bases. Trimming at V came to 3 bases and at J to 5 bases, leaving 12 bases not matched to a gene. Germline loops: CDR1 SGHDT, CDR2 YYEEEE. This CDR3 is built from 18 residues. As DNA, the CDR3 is TGTGCCAGCAGCTCGACAAAACGGACTAGCGGGAGGAGGGAGACCCAGTACTTC. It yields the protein CASSSTKRTSGRRETQYF.

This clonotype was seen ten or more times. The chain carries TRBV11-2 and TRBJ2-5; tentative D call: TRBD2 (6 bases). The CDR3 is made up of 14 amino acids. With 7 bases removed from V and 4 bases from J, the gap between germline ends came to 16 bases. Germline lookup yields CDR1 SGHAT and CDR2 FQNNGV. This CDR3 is CASIERYGGETQYF. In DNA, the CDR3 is TGTGCCAGCATCGAACGGTACGGGGGAGAGACCCAGTACTTC.

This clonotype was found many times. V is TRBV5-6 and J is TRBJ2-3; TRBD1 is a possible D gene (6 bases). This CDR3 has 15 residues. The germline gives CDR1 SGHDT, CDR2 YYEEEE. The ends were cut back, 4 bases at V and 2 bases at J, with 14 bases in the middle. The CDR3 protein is CASSRRQGNTDTQYF. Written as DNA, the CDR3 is TGTGCCAGCAGCCGCCGCCAGGGGAACACAGATACGCAGTATTTT.

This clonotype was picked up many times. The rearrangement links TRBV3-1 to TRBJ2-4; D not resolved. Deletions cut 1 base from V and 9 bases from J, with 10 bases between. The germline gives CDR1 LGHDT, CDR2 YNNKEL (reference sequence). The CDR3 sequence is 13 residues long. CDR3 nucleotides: TGTGCCAGCAGCCAAGTACTTGAAGGCATTCAGTACTTC. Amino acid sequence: CASSQVLEGIQYF.

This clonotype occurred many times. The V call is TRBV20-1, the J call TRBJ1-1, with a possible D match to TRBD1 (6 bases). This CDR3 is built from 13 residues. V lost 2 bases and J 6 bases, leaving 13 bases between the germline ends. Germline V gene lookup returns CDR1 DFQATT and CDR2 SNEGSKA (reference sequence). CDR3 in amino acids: CSARHIGGAEAFF. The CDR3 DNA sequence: TGCAGTGCTAGACATATAGGGGGAGCTGAAGCTTTCTTT.

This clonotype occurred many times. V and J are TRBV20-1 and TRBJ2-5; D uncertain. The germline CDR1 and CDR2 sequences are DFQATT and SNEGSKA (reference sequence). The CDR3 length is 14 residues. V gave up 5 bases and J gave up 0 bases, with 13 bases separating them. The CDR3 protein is CSAGLRWNQETQYF. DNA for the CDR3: TGCAGTGCTGGCCTCAGGTGGAACCAAGAGACCCAGTACTTC.

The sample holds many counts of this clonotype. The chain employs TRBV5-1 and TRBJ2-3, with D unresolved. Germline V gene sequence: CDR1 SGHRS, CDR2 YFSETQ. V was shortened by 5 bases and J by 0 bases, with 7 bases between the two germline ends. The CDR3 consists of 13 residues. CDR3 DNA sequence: TGCGCCAGCAGGAATGTTAGCACAGATACGCAGTATTTT. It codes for CASRNVSTDTQYF.

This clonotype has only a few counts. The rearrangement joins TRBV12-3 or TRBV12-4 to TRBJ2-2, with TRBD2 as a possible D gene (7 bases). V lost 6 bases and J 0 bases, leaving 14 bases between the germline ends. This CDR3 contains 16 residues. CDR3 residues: CASRLRGGSNTGELFF. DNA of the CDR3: TGTGCCAGCAGGTTGAGGGGGGGCTCGAACACCGGGGAGCTGTTTTTT.